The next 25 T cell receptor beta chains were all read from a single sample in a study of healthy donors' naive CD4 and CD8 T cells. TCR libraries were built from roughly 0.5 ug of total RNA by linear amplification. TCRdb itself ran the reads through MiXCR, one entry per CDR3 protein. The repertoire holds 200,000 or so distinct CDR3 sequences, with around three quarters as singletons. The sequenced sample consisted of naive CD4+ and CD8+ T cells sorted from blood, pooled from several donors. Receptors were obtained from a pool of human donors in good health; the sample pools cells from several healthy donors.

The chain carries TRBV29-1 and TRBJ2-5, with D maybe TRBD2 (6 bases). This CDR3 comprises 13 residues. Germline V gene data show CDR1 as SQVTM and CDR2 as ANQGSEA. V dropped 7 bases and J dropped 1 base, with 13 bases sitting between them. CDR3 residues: CSARRDLQETQYF. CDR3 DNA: TGCAGCGCCCGGCGGGACCTCCAAGAGACCCAGTACTTC.

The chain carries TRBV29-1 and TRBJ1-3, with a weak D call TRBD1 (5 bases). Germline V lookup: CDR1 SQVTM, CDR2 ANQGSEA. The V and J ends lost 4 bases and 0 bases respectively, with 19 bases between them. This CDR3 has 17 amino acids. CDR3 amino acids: CSVVTVSWSPSGNTIYF. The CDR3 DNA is TGCAGCGTTGTGACAGTCTCCTGGAGCCCCTCTGGAAACACCATATATTTT.

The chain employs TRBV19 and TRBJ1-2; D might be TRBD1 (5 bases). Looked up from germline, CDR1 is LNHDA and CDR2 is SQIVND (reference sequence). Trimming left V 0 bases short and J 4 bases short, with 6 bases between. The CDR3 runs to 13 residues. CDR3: CASSIDGAYGYTF. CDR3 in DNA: TGTGCCAGTAGTATAGACGGGGCCTATGGCTACACCTTC.

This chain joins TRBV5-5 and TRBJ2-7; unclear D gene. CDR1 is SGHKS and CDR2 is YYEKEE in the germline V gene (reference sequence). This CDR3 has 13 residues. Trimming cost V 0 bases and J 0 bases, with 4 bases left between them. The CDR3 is CASSLGYSYEQYF. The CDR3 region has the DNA TGTGCCAGCAGCTTGGGGTACTCCTACGAGCAGTACTTC.

CDR3 sequence: CSAVVGTAQETQYF. CDR3 nucleotide sequence: TGCAGCGCCGTGGTAGGGACAGCCCAAGAGACCCAGTACTTC. The V call is TRBV20-1, the J call TRBJ2-5; TRBD1 matches 7 bases. Germline V gives CDR1 DFQATT, CDR2 SNEGSKA (reference sequence). The CDR3 consists of 14 residues.

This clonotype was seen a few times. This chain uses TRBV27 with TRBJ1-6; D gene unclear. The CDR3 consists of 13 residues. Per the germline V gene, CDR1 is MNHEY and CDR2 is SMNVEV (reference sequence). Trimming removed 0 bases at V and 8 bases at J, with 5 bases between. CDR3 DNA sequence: TGTGCCAGCAGTTTATCGGCTCATTCACCCCTCCACTTT. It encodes CASSLSAHSPLHF.

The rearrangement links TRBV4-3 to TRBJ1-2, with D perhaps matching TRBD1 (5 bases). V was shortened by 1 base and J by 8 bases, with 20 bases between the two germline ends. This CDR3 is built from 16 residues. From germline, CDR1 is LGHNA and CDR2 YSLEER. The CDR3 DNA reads TGCGCCAGCAGCCAAGGCCGCCGGGACTCCCCACGAGGCTACACCTTC. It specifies CASSQGRRDSPRGYTF.

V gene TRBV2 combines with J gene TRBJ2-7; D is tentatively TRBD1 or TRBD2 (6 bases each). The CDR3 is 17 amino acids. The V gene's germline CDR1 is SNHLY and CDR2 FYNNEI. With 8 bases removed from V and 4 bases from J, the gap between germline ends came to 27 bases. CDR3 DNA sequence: TGTGCCAGCCAATACGGGGGCCAGACAGTGAGAGAGTACGAGCAGTACTTC. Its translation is CASQYGGQTVREYEQYF. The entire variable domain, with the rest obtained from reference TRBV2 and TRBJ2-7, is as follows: EPEVTQTPSHQVTQMGQEVILRCVPISNHLYFYWYRQILGQKVEFLVSFYNNEISEKSEIFDDQFSVERPDGSNFTLKIRSTKLEDSAMYFCASQYGGQTVREYEQYFGPGTRLTVT.

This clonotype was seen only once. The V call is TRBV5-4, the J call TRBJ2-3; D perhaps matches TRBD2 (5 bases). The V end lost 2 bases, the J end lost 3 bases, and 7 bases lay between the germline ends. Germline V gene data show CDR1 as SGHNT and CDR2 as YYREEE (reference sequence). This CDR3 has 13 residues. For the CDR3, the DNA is TGTGCCAGCAGCTTAGCGGATACAGATACGCAGTATTTT. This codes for CASSLADTDTQYF.

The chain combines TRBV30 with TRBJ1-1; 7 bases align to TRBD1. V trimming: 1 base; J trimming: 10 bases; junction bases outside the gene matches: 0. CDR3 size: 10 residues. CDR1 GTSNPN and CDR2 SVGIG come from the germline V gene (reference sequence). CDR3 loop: CAWSGDRAFF. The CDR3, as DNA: TGTGCCTGGAGTGGGGACAGAGCTTTCTTT.

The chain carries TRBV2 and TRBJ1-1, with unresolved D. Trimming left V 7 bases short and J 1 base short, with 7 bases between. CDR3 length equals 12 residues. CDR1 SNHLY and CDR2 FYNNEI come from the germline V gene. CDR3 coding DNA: TGTGCCAGCACCAAAGAGAACACTGAAGCTTTCTTT. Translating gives CASTKENTEAFF.

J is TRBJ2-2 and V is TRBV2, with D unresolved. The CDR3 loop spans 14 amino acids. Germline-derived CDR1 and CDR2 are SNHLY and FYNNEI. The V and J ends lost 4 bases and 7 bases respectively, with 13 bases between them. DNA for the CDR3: TGTGCCAGCAGTGCGAGCTGGGGAAACGGGGAGCTGTTTTTT. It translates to CASSASWGNGELFF.

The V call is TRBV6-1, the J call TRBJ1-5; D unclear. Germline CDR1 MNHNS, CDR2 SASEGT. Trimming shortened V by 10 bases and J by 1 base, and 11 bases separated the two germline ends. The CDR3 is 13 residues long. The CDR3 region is CANAGSSNQPQHF. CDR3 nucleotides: TGTGCCAATGCCGGGAGCAGCAATCAGCCCCAGCATTTT.

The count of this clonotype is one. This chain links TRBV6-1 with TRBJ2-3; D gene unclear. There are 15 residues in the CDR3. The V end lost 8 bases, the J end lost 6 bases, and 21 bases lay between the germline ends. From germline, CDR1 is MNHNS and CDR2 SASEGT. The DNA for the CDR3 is TGTGCCAGCGGAATAGGAGCTCCCGACGCGGATACGCAGTATTTT. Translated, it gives CASGIGAPDADTQYF.

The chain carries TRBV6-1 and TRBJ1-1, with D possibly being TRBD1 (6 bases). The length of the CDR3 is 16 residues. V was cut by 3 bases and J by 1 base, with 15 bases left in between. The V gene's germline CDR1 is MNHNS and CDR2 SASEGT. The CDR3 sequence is CASSDRGRLGNTEAFF. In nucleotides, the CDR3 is TGTGCCAGCAGTGATCGGGGGCGCCTAGGGAACACTGAAGCTTTCTTT.

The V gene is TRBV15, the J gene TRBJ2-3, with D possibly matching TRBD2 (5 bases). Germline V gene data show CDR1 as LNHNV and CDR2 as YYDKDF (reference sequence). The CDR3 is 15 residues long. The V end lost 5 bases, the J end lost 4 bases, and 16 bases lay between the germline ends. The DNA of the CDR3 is TGTGCCACCAGCTCGGATCGGGATGGAGCAGATACGCAGTATTTT. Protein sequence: CATSSDRDGADTQYF.

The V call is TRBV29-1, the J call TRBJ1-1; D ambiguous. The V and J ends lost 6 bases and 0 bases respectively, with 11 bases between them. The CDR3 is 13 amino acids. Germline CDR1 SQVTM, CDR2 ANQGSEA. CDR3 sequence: CSVSRSMNTEAFF. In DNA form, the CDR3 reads TGCAGCGTGTCGCGGTCAATGAACACTGAAGCTTTCTTT.

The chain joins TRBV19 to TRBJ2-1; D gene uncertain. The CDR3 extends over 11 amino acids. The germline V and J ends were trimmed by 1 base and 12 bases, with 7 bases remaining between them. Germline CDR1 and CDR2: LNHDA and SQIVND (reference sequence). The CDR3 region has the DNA TGTGCCAGTAGTATAGGAGTCCTGCAGTTCTTC. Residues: CASSIGVLQFF.

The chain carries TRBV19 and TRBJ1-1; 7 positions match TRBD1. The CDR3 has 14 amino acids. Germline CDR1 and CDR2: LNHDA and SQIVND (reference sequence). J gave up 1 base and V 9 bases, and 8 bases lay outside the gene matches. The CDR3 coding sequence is TGTGCCAGCAAACTACAGGGGTCGAACACTGAAGCTTTCTTT. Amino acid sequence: CASKLQGSNTEAFF.

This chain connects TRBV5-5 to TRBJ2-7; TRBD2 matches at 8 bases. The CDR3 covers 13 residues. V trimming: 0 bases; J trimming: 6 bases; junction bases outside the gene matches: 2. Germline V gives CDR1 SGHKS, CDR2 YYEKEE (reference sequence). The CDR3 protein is CASSLVLAGEQYF. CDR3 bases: TGTGCCAGCAGCTTGGTTCTAGCGGGCGAGCAGTACTTC.

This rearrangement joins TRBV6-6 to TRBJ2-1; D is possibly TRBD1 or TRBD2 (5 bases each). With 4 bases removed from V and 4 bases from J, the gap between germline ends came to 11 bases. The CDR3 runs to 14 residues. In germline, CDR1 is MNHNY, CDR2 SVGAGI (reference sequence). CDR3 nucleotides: TGTGCCAGCAGTTTACCGGGGCGATACAATGAGCAGTTCTTC. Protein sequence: CASSLPGRYNEQFF.

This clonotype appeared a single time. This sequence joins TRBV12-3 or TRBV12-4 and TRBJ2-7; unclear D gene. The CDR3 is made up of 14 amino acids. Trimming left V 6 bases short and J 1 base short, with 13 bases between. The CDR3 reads CASSLSRISYEQYF. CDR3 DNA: TGTGCCAGCAGCCTCTCGAGGATATCCTACGAGCAGTACTTC.

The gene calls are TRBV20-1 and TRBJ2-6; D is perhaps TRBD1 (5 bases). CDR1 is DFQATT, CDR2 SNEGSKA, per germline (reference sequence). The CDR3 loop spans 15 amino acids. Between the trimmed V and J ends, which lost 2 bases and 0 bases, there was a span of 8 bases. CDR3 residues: CSARTGFSGANVLTF. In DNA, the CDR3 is TGCAGTGCTAGAACAGGATTCTCTGGGGCCAACGTCCTGACTTTC.

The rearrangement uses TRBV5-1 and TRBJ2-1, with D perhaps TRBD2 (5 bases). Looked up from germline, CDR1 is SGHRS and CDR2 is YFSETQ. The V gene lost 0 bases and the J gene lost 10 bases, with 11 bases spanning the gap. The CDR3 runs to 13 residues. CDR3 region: CASSLDVGGEQFF. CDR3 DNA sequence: TGCGCCAGCAGCTTGGATGTTGGAGGAGAGCAGTTCTTC.

DNA for the CDR3: TGTGCCAGTAGCTCGACAGGGGATTTTTTCGGCAATGGCTACACCTTC. Its protein is CASSSTGDFFGNGYTF. J is TRBJ1-2 and V is TRBV19; 8 bases match TRBD1. Germline V gene lookup returns CDR1 LNHDA and CDR2 SQIVND (reference sequence). The CDR3 contains 16 residues. V was pared by 6 bases and J by 6 bases, with 15 bases of the junction left unmatched.